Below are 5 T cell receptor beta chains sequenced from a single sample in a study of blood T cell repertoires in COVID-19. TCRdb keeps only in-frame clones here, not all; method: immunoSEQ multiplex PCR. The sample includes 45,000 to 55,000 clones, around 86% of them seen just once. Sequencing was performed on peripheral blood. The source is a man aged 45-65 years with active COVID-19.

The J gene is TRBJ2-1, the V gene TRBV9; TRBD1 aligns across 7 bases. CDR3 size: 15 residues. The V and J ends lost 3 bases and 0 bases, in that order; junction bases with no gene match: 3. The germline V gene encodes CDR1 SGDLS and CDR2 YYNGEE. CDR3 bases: TGTGCCAGCAGCGCCAGGGACAGCTCCTACAATGAGCAGTTCTTC. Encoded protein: CASSARDSSYNEQFF. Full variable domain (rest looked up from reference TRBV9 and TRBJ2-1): DSGVTQTPKHLITATGQRVTLRCSPRSGDLSVYWYQQSLDQGLQFLIQYYNGEERAKGNILERFSAQQFPDLHSELNLSSLELGDSALYFCASSARDSSYNEQFFGPGTRLTVL.

CDR3 amino acids: CASSSPATGVTGELFF. Written as DNA, the CDR3 is TGTGCCAGCAGCTCCCCTGCTACAGGGGTCACCGGGGAGCTGTTTTTT. This rearrangement joins TRBV7-9 to TRBJ2-2, with 7 bases identical to TRBD1. This CDR3 contains 16 residues. Germline V lookup: CDR1 SEHNR, CDR2 FQNEAQ (reference sequence). Trimming removed 4 bases from V and 4 bases from J; junction bases left unmatched: 9.

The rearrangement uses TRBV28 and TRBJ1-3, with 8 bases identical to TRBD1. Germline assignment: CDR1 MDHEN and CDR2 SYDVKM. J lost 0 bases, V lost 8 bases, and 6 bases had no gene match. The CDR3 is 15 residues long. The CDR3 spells CASGRTGGSGNTIYF. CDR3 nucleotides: TGTGCCAGCGGTCGAACAGGGGGCTCTGGAAACACCATATATTTT.

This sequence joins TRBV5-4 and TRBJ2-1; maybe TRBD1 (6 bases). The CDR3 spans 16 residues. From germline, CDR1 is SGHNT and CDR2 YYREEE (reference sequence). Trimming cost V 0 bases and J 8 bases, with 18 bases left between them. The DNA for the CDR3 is TGTGCCAGCAGCTTGGGGGGGCCGCTCGGGTCGGATGAGCAGTTCTTC. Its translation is CASSLGGPLGSDEQFF.

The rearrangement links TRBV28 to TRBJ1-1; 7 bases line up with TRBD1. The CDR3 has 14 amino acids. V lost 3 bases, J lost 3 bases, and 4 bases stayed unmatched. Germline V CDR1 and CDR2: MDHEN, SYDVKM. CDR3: CASSLRDSYTEAFF. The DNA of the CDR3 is TGTGCCAGCAGTTTGCGGGACAGTTACACTGAAGCTTTCTTT.